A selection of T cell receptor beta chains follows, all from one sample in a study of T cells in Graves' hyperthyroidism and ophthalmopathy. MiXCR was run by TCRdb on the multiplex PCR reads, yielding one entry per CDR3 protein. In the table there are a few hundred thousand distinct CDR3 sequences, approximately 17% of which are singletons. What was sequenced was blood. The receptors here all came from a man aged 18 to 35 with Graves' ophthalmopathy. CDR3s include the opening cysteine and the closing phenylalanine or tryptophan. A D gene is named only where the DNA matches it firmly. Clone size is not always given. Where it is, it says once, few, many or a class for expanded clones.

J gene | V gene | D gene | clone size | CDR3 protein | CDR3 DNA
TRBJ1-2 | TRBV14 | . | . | CASSQGSPKVYGYTF | TGTGCCAGCAGCCAAGGTTCTCCGAAGGTCTATGGCTACACCTTC
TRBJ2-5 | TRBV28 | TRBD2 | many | CASSPTVGTSEQETQYF | TGTGCCAGCAGTCCCACGGTGGGGACTAGCGAACAAGAGACCCAGTACTTC
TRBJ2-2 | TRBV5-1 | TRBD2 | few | CASSLGGLAGGIGELFF | TGCGCCAGCAGCTTAGGAGGCCTAGCGGGGGGAATCGGGGAGCTGTTTTTT
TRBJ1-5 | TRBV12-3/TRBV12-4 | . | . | CASSFRAGSNQPQHF | TGTGCCAGCAGTTTTAGGGCAGGGAGCAATCAGCCCCAGCATTTT
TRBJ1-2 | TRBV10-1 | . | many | CASSDSRWGAYGYTF | TGCGCCAGCAGTGACTCCCGTTGGGGTGCCTATGGCTACACCTTC
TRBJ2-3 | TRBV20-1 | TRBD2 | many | CSARVGGGGTDTQYF | TGCAGTGCTAGAGTTGGGGGGGGAGGCACAGATACGCAGTATTTT
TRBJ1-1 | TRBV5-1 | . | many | CASSHDSGVGGEAFF | TGCGCCAGCAGCCATGACAGCGGGGTCGGGGGTGAAGCTTTCTTT
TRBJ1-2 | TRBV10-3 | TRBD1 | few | CAIRTQGGGYTF | TGTGCCATCAGGACCCAGGGGGGTGGCTACACCTTC
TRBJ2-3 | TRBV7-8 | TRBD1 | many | CASSLRTGEVSDTQYF | TGTGCCAGCAGCTTACGGACAGGGGAGGTATCAGATACGCAGTATTTT
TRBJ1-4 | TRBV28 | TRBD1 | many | CASSHFGQGSNEKLFF | TGTGCCAGCAGCCACTTCGGACAGGGCTCTAATGAAAAACTGTTTTTT
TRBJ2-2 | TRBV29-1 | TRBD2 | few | CSVGGYSGGTGELFF | TGCAGCGTTGGGGGGTATAGCGGGGGCACCGGGGAGCTGTTTTTT
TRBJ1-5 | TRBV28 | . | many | CASGGGAENQPQHF | TGTGCCAGCGGAGGAGGGGCAGAAAATCAGCCCCAGCATTTT
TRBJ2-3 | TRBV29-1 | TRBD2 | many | CSAIGTSGVTDTQYF | TGCAGCGCTATCGGGACTAGCGGGGTCACAGATACGCAGTATTTT
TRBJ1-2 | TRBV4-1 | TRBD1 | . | CASSRKTGGAGGYTF | TGCGCCAGCAGTAGGAAAACAGGGGGCGCCGGAGGCTACACCTTC
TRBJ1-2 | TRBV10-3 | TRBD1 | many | CAISEGQGNYGYTF | TGTGCCATCAGTGAGGGACAGGGGAACTATGGCTACACCTTC
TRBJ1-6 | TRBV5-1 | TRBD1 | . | CASSLQGGNDSPLHF | TGCGCCAGCAGCTTGCAAGGGGGCAATGATTCACCCCTCCACTTT
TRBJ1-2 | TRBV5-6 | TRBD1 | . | CASSSRDRGSYGYTF | TGTGCCAGCAGCAGCCGGGACAGGGGGTCCTATGGCTACACCTTC
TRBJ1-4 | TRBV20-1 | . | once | CSVEEEKLFF | TGCAGCGTAGAGGAGGAAAAACTGTTTTTT
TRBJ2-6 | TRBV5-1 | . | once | CASSADPAGANVLTF | TGCGCCAGCAGCGCCGACCCGGCCGGGGCCAACGTCCTGACTTTC
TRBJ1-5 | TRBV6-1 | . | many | CASRKEDQPQHF | TGTGCCAGCAGGAAAGAGGATCAGCCCCAGCATTTT
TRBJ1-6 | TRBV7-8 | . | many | CASSSGQGPSFSPLHF | TGTGCCAGCAGCTCCGGACAAGGGCCCTCCTTTTCACCCCTCCACTTT
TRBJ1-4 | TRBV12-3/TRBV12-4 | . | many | CASTLGQQATNEKLFF | TGTGCCAGCACCCTAGGACAGCAAGCAACTAATGAAAAACTGTTTTTT
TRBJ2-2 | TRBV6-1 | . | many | CASSAVRGTGELFF | TGTGCCAGCAGTGCCGTCAGGGGTACCGGGGAGCTGTTTTTT
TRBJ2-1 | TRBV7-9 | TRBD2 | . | CASSVLAGDSYNEQFF | TGTGCCAGCAGTGTACTAGCGGGGGATTCCTACAATGAGCAGTTCTTC
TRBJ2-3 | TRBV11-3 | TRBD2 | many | CASSLVWTSGAPDTQYF | TGTGCCAGCAGCTTAGTTTGGACTAGCGGGGCCCCGGATACGCAGTATTTT
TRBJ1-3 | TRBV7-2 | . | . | CASSLVKTSDRNTIYF | TGTGCCAGCAGCTTAGTAAAGACCTCCGATCGAAACACCATATATTTT
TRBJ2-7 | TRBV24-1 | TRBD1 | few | CATSDSRGTGAYEQYF | TGTGCCACCAGTGATTCCCGCGGGACAGGAGCCTACGAGCAGTACTTC
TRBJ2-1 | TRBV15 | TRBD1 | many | CATSRDRYYRGRDYNEQFF | TGTGCCACCAGCAGAGACCGCTATTACAGGGGGCGCGACTACAATGAGCAGTTCTTC
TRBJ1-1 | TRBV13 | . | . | CASSFHIREEAFF | TGTGCCAGCAGCTTCCATATTAGGGAGGAAGCTTTCTTT
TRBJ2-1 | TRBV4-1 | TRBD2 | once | CASSPVLAGGYNEQFF | TGCGCCAGCAGCCCAGTACTAGCGGGGGGGTACAATGAGCAGTTCTTC
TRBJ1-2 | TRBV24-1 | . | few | CATSDSGPYGYTF | TGTGCCACCAGTGATTCAGGGCCCTATGGCTACACCTTC
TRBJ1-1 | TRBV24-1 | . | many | CATGLGGEAFF | TGTGCCACCGGTCTTGGGGGTGAAGCTTTCTTT
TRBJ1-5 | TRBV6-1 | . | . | CASSPSNSNQPQHF | TGTGCCAGCAGCCCCAGCAATAGCAATCAGCCCCAGCATTTT
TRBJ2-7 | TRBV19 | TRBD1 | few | CASSVIDRGSEQYF | TGTGCCAGTAGTGTGATAGACAGGGGATCCGAGCAGTACTTC
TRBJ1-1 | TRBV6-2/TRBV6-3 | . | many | CASSYGGRGNTEAFF | TGTGCCAGCAGTTACGGAGGACGCGGGAACACTGAAGCTTTCTTT
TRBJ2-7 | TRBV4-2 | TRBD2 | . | CAGSEGLTNEQYF | TGTGCCGGCAGCGAGGGACTAACCAACGAGCAGTACTTC
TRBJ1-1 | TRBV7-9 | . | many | CASSPMNTEAFF | TGTGCCAGCAGCCCCATGAACACTGAAGCTTTCTTT
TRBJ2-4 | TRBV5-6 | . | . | CASSLEGGGNIQYF | TGTGCCAGCAGCCTTGAGGGGGGCGGAAACATTCAGTACTTC
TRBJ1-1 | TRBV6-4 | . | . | CASSDKGTENTEAFF | TGTGCCAGCAGTGACAAGGGGACGGAGAACACTGAAGCTTTCTTT
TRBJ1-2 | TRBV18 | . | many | CASSPYVSGGYGYTF | TGTGCCAGCTCACCATACGTTTCAGGAGGCTATGGCTACACCTTC
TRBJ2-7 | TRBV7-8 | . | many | CASSRPDRPGEQYF | TGTGCCAGCAGCCGCCCGGACCGTCCGGGCGAGCAGTACTTC